This T cell receptor beta chain is drawn from a study of vaccination effects on CD4 cells after COVID-19. The culture ran for roughly 10 days before CD4+ T cells were isolated. Germline assignment: CDR1 SGHAT and CDR2 FQDESV (reference sequence). The CDR3 is 14 amino acids. V lost 2 bases, J lost 7 bases, and 9 bases lay in between. Worth noting for this clone: The antigen is undetermined.

Sequenced by immunoSEQ multiplex PCR; TCRdb stores in-frame clones only, minus some. The sample contains 50,000 or so clones, 55% to 75% of which appear only once. The receptor's source is a human donor who received a COVID-19 vaccine. The chain recombines TRBV11-1 with TRBJ1-6, with TRBD1 as a possible D gene (5 bases). The specimen was CD4+ T cells from PBMCs cultured without peptide, collected before COVID-19 vaccination. The CDR3 bases are TGTGCCAGCAGCTTACAAGGGGTAAATTCACCCCTCCACTTT. Translation gives CASSLQGVNSPLHF.